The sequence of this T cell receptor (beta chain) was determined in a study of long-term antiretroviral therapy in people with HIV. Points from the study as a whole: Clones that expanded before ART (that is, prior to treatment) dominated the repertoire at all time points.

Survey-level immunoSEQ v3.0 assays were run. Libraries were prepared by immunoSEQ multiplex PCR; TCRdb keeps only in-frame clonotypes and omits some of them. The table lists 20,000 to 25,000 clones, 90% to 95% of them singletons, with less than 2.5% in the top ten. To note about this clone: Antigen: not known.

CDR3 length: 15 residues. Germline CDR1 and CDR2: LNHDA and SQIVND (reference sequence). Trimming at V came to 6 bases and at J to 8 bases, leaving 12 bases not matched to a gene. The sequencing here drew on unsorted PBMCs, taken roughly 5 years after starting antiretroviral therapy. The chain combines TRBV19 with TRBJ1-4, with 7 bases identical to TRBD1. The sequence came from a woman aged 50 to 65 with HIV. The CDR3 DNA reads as TGTGCCAGTAGAACGACAGAGGGGGCGGGGGAAAAACTGTTTTTT. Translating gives CASRTTEGAGEKLFF.